This TCR beta chain was observed in a study of blood T cell repertoires in COVID-19. The authors' processing: Amplification from reference gene primers served as the basis for estimated nucleated cell counts. The assay was immunoSEQ multiplex PCR, and TCRdb's table has in-frame clones only and misses some. From that table come the V and J calls and clone size; the DNA was used to work out D and trimming. Among fewer than 200,000 clones listed, around 82% were seen once. This CDR3 comprises 17 residues. The germline CDR1 and CDR2 sequences are LGHNT and FRNRAP. V shed 4 bases and J 5 bases; nucleotides not matched to a gene: 9.

The specimen sequenced was PBMCs or T cells enriched from blood (not recorded which). The gene calls are TRBV12-5 and TRBJ2-3, with 13 positions matching TRBD2. This TCR derives from a woman between 45 and 60 years old in a cohort exposed to, infected with or recovered from COVID-19 (not recorded which). CDR3 nucleotides: TGTGCTAGTGGTTCTACTAGCGGGAGGGCCGGTGTAGATACGCAGTATTTT. Amino acid sequence: CASGSTSGRAGVDTQYF.